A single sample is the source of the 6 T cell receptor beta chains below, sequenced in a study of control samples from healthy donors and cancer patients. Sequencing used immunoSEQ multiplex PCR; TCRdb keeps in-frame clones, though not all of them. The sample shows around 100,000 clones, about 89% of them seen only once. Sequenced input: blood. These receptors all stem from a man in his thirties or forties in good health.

In nucleotides, the CDR3 is TGTGCCAGCAGCTTAGATGGGACTAGCCCCTACAATGAGCAGTTCTTC. Protein sequence: CASSLDGTSPYNEQFF. The gene calls are TRBV7-2 and TRBJ2-1; TRBD2 matches at 9 bases. J lost 2 bases, V lost 1 base, and 3 bases had no gene match. Germline CDR1 SGHTA, CDR2 FQGNSA. CDR3 size: 16 residues.

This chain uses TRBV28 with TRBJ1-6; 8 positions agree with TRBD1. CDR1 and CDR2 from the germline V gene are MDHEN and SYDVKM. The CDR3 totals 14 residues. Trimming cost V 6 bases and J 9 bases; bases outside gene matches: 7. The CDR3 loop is CASSRDRGGSPLHF. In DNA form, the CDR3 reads TGTGCCAGCAGCAGAGACAGGGGTGGTTCACCCCTCCACTTT.

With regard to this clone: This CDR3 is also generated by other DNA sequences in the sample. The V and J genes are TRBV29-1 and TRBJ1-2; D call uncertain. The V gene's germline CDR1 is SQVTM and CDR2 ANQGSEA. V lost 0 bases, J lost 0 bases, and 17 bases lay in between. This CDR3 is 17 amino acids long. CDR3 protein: CSVEDGRASLSNYGYTF. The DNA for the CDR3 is TGCAGCGTTGAAGACGGCAGAGCAAGCCTCTCTAACTATGGCTACACCTTC.

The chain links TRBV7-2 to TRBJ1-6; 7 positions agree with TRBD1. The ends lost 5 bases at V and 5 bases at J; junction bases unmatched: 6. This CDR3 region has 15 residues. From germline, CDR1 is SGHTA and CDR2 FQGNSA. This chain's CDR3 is CASSAGGRDNSPLHF. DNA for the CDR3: TGTGCCAGCAGCGCAGGGGGGCGGGATAATTCACCCCTCCACTTT.

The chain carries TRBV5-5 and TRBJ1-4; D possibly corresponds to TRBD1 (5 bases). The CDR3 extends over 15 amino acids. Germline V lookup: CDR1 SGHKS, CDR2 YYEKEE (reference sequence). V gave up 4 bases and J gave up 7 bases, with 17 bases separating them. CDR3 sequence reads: CASSPWPQGGEKLFF. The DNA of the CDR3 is TGTGCCAGCAGCCCCTGGCCCCAGGGCGGTGAAAAACTGTTTTTT.

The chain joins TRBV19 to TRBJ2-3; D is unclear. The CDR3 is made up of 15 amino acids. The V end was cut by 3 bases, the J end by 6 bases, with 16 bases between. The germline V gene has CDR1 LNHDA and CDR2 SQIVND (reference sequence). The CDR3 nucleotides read TGTGCCAGTAGTATGCCAGGAGTCTTGGTGGATACGCAGTATTTT. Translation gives CASSMPGVLVDTQYF.